These 14 T cell receptor beta chains were all obtained from the same sample, sequenced in a study of molecular identifiers for immune sequencing clone quantification. Each CDR3 protein gets one entry after TCRdb re-called the PCR reads with MiXCR. The sample carries about 500,000 distinct CDR3 sequences, under 30% recorded once. The source material was naive CD8+ T cells from blood, with Jurkat cell RNA spiked in. Subset: FACS-sorted CD8+CD4-CCR7+CD45RA+ naive T cells. These receptors were obtained from a human donor in good health. Some libraries in this study had Jurkat cell RNA spiked in.

This clonotype occurred a few times. This rearrangement joins TRBV6-2 or TRBV6-3 to TRBJ1-1; D is unresolved. The germline gives CDR1 MNHEY, CDR2 SVGEGT. The CDR3 has 16 residues. The V end lost 4 bases, the J end lost 4 bases, and 19 bases lay between the germline ends. The CDR3 loop reads CASSWPGSGISTEAFF. The CDR3, as DNA: TGTGCCAGCAGTTGGCCGGGCTCCGGGATTTCCACTGAAGCTTTCTTT.

This clonotype has a count of ten or more. This rearrangement joins TRBV6-5 to TRBJ2-7; 11 nucleotides align to TRBD1. The germline V gene has CDR1 MNHEY and CDR2 SVGAGI. The V gene end was trimmed by 6 bases and the J gene end by 4 bases; junction bases not matched to a gene: 5. The CDR3 covers 14 residues. The CDR3 DNA sequence: TGTGCCAGCAGGCCGGGACAGGGGGGGTACGAGCAGTACTTC. Protein product: CASRPGQGGYEQYF.

This clonotype was counted only a few times. The chain carries TRBV7-2 and TRBJ1-6; tentatively, D is TRBD1 (6 bases). V was cut by 5 bases and J by 2 bases, with 13 bases left in between. This CDR3 has 16 amino acids. Germline lookup yields CDR1 SGHTA and CDR2 FQGNSA. The chain's CDR3 is CASSPEGVPYNSPLHF. CDR3 nucleotide sequence: TGTGCCAGCAGCCCAGAGGGGGTCCCCTATAATTCACCCCTCCACTTT. Filled out from reference TRBV7-2 and TRBJ1-6, the complete variable domain reads GAGVSQSPSNKVTEKGKDVELRCDPISGHTALYWYRQSLGQGLEFLIYFQGNSAPDKSGLPSDRFSAERTGGSVSTLTIQRTQQEDSAVYLCASSPEGVPYNSPLHFGNGTRLTVT.

This clonotype occurred many times. V and J are TRBV5-4 and TRBJ2-5; 9 bases match TRBD2. CDR1 SGHNT and CDR2 YYREEE come from the germline V gene (reference sequence). The length of the CDR3 is 15 residues. With V trimmed by 2 bases and J by 5 bases, 7 bases remained unmatched. The CDR3 DNA reads as TGTGCCAGCAGCTTAGGGTTTAGCGGGAGTGAGACCCAGTACTTC. It specifies CASSLGFSGSETQYF.

This clonotype was detected many times. The chain links TRBV29-1 to TRBJ1-1, with unresolved D. V lost 3 bases and J 5 bases, leaving 13 bases between the germline ends. Germline-derived CDR1 and CDR2 are SQVTM and ANQGSEA. This CDR3 is 13 amino acids long. The CDR3 here is CSVDEGGGTEAFF. The CDR3 DNA sequence: TGCAGCGTTGACGAAGGAGGAGGGACTGAAGCTTTCTTT.

The CDR3 nucleotides read TGTGCCAGCAGCCACTGGGCTAGCGGGAGGAGCACAGATACGCAGTATTTT. It yields the protein CASSHWASGRSTDTQYF. This chain connects TRBV11-1 to TRBJ2-3; the match to TRBD2 covers 11 bases. From germline, CDR1 is SGHAT and CDR2 FQDESV (reference sequence). The length of the CDR3 is 17 residues. The junction had 7 bases not matched to a gene; V was cut back by 5 bases and J by 0 bases.

This clonotype was observed at least ten times. This chain links TRBV9 with TRBJ2-5; D is possibly TRBD2 (5 bases). V lost 2 bases to trimming and J lost 2 bases, with 10 bases between them. This CDR3 contains 14 residues. Germline lookup yields CDR1 SGDLS and CDR2 YYNGEE. CDR3 bases: TGTGCCAGCAGCGTCGGGAATGTGCAAGAGACCCAGTACTTC. Its translation is CASSVGNVQETQYF.

This clonotype was picked up a small number of times. V usage is TRBV13 and J usage is TRBJ2-1; 15 bases agree with TRBD2. Germline CDR1 and CDR2: PRHDT and FYEKMQ (reference sequence). The CDR3 covers 16 residues. J was trimmed by 8 bases and V by 5 bases; bases with no gene match: 7. The DNA of the CDR3 is TGTGCCAGCAGCCCACCCGGACTAGCGGGAGGGCATGAGCAGTTCTTC. Encoded protein: CASSPPGLAGGHEQFF.

The V call is TRBV20-1, the J call TRBJ2-7; 15 bases match TRBD2. This CDR3 has 14 residues. The germline gives CDR1 DFQATT, CDR2 SNEGSKA (reference sequence). V trimming: 6 bases; J trimming: 6 bases; junction bases outside the gene matches: 6. The CDR3 DNA is TGCAGTGCAAAATGGGGACTAGCGGGAGGCGAGCAGTACTTC. Its translation: CSAKWGLAGGEQYF.

This clonotype occurred many times. The rearrangement uses TRBV5-5 and TRBJ2-7; D uncertain. The germline V and J ends were trimmed by 1 base and 2 bases, with 10 bases remaining between them. Germline CDR1 and CDR2: SGHKS and YYEKEE (reference sequence). There are 14 residues in the CDR3. The CDR3 DNA sequence: TGTGCCAGCAGCTTGCGTGCCTCAACCTACGAGCAGTACTTC. Its translation: CASSLRASTYEQYF.

The chain combines TRBV7-9 with TRBJ2-2, with TRBD2 matching 13 bases. Germline trimming cut 6 bases from V and 6 bases from J; bases unmatched to any gene: 13. This CDR3 region has 18 residues. The germline V gene encodes CDR1 SEHNR and CDR2 FQNEAQ (reference sequence). The CDR3 region has the DNA TGTGCCAGCAGGGACGGGACTAGCGGGATTAAGTCCGCCGGGGAGCTGTTTTTT. Translated, it gives CASRDGTSGIKSAGELFF.

The table lists this clonotype with a few counts. The CDR3 nucleotides read TGTGCCAGCAGCTTGGGCTCTCCGGGGACCCAGTACTTC. Protein: CASSLGSPGTQYF. The chain links TRBV13 to TRBJ2-5; D unclear. The CDR3 extends over 13 amino acids. Trimming took 3 bases from V and 7 from J, leaving 12 bases between them. Germline V gene data show CDR1 as PRHDT and CDR2 as FYEKMQ (reference sequence).

This clonotype was counted at least ten times. The rearrangement links TRBV7-9 to TRBJ2-3; D is ambiguous. Germline V CDR1 and CDR2: SEHNR, FQNEAQ (reference sequence). Trimming cost V 5 bases and J 2 bases, with 5 bases left between them. This CDR3 region has 12 residues. In DNA form, the CDR3 reads TGTGCCAGCAGCATTTACACAGATACGCAGTATTTT. Encoded protein: CASSIYTDTQYF.

This chain joins TRBV11-2 and TRBJ2-7, with D possibly TRBD1 on 6 matching bases. Trimming took 5 bases from V and 0 from J, leaving 20 bases between them. The CDR3 is 17 amino acids. CDR1 and CDR2 from the germline V gene are SGHAT and FQNNGV. CDR3 DNA: TGTGCCAGCAGCCTGGGGGCTGGCGGCGCGAGCTCCTACGAGCAGTACTTC. Residues: CASSLGAGGASSYEQYF.